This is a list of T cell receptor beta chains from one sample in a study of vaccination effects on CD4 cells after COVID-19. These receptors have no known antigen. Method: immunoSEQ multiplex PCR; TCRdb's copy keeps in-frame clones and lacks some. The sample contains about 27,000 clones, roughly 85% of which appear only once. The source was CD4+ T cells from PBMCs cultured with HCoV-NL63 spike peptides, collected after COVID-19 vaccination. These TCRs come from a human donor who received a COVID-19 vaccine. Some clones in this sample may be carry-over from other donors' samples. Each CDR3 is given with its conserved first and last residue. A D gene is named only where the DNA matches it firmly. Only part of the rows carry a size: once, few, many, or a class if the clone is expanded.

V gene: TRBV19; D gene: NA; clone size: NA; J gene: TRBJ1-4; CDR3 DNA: TGTGCCAGTAGTATCCCCGGGACTTCAAAACTGTTTTTT; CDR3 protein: CASSIPGTSKLFF
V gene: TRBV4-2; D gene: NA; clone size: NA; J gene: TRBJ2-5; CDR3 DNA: TGTGCCAGCAGCCACAGATTCTCGGGGTTCCAAGAGACCCAGTACTTC; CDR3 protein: CASSHRFSGFQETQYF
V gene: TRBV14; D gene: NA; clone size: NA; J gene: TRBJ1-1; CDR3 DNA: TGTGCCAGCAGCCTGGTGCCATGGGTAGGAGGGCCCAACACTGAAGCTTTCTTT; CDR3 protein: CASSLVPWVGGPNTEAFF
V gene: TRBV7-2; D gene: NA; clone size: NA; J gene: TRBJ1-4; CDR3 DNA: TGTGCCAGCACCCGCGGATCGGGGGAAAAACTGTTTTTT; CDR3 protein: CASTRGSGEKLFF
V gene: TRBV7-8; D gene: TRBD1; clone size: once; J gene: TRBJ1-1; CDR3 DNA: TGTGCCAGCAGCACAGGACAGGGAGGAGGAACTGAAGCTTTCTTT; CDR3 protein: CASSTGQGGGTEAFF
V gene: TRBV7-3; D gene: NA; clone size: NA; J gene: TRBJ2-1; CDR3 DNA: TGTGCCAGCAGCTTAATCGTTAGTAATGAGCAGTTCTTC; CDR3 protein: CASSLIVSNEQFF
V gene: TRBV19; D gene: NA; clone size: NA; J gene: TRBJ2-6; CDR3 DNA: TGTGCCTCATTGTCCCCAAGCTCTGGGGCCAACGTCCTGACTTTC; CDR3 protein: CASLSPSSGANVLTF
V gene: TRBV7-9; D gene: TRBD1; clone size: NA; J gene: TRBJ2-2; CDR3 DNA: TGTGCCCTGTCCCCCGGGACAGTGAGCACCGGGGAGCTGTTTTTT; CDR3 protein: CALSPGTVSTGELFF
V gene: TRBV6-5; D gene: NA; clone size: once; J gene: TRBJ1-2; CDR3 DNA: TGTGCCAGTTCCATTGCGGAATTGAGTTACTATGGCTACACCTTC; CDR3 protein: CASSIAELSYYGYTF
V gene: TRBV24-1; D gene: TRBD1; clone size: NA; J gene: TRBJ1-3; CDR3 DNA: TGTGCCACCCAGGAGGGGGCCTCTGGAAACACCATATATTTT; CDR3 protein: CATQEGASGNTIYF
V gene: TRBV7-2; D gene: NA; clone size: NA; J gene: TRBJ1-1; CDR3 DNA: TGTGCCAGCAGCTTCCCAGGTGGCGGGCCTGCTTTCTTT; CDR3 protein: CASSFPGGGPAFF
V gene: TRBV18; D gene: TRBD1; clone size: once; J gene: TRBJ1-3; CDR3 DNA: TGTGCCAGCTCACCACAATCGGGACAGTACTCTGGAAACACCATATATTTT; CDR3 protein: CASSPQSGQYSGNTIYF
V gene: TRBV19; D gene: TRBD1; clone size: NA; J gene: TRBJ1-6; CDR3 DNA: TGTGCCAGTAGTCGGGACAGGGGCAGATCACCCCTCCACTTT; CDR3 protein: CASSRDRGRSPLHF
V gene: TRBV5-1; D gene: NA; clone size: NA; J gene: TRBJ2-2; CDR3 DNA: TGCGCCAGCAGCTCCTACGCTTCGGGAACCACCGGGGAGCTGTTTTTT; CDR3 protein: CASSSYASGTTGELFF
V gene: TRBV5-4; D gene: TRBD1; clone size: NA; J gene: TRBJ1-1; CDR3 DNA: TGTGCCAGCAGCTCTGGTGGGGCAGGGGGTAGGTTGGGCACTGAAGCTTTCTTT; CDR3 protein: CASSSGGAGGRLGTEAFF
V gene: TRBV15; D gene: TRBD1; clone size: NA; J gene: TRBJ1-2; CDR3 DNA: TGTGCCACCAGCAGGGAGGACAGGGGCTATGGCTACACCTTC; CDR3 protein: CATSREDRGYGYTF
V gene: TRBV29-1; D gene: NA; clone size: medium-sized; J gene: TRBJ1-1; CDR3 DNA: TGCAGCGTTTCCAGAGACAGGAACACTGAAGCTTTCTTT; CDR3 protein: CSVSRDRNTEAFF
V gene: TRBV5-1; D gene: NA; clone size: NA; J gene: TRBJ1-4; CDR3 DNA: TGCGCCAGCAGCTTGTTTACCGGGGAACAGGAAAAACTGTTTTTT; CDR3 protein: CASSLFTGEQEKLFF
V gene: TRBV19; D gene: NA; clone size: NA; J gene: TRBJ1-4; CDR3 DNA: TGTGCCAGTAGTACGACATTCGTTAATGAAAAACTGTTTTTT; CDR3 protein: CASSTTFVNEKLFF
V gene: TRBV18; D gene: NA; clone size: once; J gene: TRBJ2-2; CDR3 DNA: TGTGCCAGCTCACCCTCCGGGACGGCGAACACCGGGGAGCTGTTTTTT; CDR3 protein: CASSPSGTANTGELFF
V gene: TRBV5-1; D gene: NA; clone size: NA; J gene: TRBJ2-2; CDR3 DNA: TGCGCCAGCAGCTTGGAGGGGGTCACCGGGGAGCTGTTTTTT; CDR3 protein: CASSLEGVTGELFF
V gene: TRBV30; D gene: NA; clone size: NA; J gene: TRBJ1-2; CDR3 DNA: TGTGCCTGGAGTAAAGTGGCAAACTATGGCTACACCTTC; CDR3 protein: CAWSKVANYGYTF
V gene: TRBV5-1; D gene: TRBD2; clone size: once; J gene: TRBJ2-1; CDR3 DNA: TGCGCCAGCAGCTTGGATCCTACTAGCGGCAATGAGCAGTTCTTC; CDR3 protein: CASSLDPTSGNEQFF
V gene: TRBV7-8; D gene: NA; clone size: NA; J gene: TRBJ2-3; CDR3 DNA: TGTGCCAGCAGCTTCGCCCGGGGGGATACGCAGTATTTT; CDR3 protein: CASSFARGDTQYF
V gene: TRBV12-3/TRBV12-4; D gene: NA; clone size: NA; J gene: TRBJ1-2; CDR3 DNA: TGTGCCAGCAGTTTAGCAGGGGTCGATGGCTACACCTTC; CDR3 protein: CASSLAGVDGYTF
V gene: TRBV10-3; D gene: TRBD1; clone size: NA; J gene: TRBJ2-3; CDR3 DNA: TGTGCCATCAGCCGACAGGGGAGCACAGATACGCAGTATTTT; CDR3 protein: CAISRQGSTDTQYF
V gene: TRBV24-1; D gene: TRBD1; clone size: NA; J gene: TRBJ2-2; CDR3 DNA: TGTGCCACCAGTGATACGACAGGGCCAACCGGGGAGCTGTTTTTT; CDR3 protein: CATSDTTGPTGELFF
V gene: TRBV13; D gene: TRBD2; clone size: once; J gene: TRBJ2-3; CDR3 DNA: TGTGCCAGCAGCATCAAGCCCCTAGCGGTCACAGATACGCAGTATTTT; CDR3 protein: CASSIKPLAVTDTQYF
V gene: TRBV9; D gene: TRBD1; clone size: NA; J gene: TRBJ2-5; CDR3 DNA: TGTGCCAGCAGCGTAGCCACAGGGGCACAGACCCAGTACTTC; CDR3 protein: CASSVATGAQTQYF